Each of the 15 T cell receptor beta chains below was sequenced from the same sample in a study of molecular identifiers for immune sequencing clone quantification. Each CDR3 protein gets one entry after TCRdb re-called the PCR reads with MiXCR. Altogether more than 300,000 distinct CDR3 sequences are present, about a fifth being singletons, with the ten largest covering approximately 0.84%. The sequenced sample was naive CD8+ T cells from blood, with Jurkat cell RNA spiked in. Subset indicated: FACS-sorted CD8+CD4-CCR7+CD45RA+ naive T cells. These receptors were collected from a human donor in good health. Some libraries in this study had Jurkat cell RNA spiked in.

This clonotype was counted ten times or more. The rearrangement uses TRBV3-1 and TRBJ2-7; D is perhaps TRBD2 (5 bases). CDR3 length: 11 residues. CDR1 is LGHDT and CDR2 is YNNKEL in the germline V gene (reference sequence). Trimming left V 0 bases short and J 13 bases short, with 10 bases between. The CDR3 spells CASSQDTRTYF. The CDR3 nucleotides read TGTGCCAGCAGCCAAGATACTCGGACTTACTTC.

About this clonotype itself: A single base separates this from a much larger clone, so it may be a read error. The chain carries TRBV7-9 and TRBJ2-7; D perhaps matches TRBD1 (5 bases). V lost 5 bases and J lost 5, with 19 bases in between. The V gene's germline CDR1 is SEHNR and CDR2 FQNEAQ (reference sequence). The CDR3 consists of 15 residues. The CDR3 DNA is TGTGCCAGCAGCCGGACGGACAAACGAGCCCACGAGCAGTACTTC. Amino acid sequence: CASSRTDKRAHEQYF.

On this clonotype itself: This may be a read error: a much more frequent sequence differs by one nucleotide. The V gene is TRBV24-1, the J gene TRBJ2-2; D is undetermined. This CDR3 has 12 residues. CDR1 is KGHDR and CDR2 is SFDVKD in the germline V gene. Trimming took 8 bases from V and 8 from J, leaving 11 bases between them. CDR3 bases: TGTGCCACCAATGGCCGATCTGGGGAGCTGTTTTTT. Protein sequence: CATNGRSGELFF.

In its sample, this clonotype was seen many times. The J gene is TRBJ2-3, the V gene TRBV7-7; D gene uncertain. This CDR3 has 15 amino acids. The germline V and J ends were trimmed by 5 bases and 3 bases, with 15 bases remaining between them. Germline CDR1 SSHAT, CDR2 FNYEAQ (reference sequence). The CDR3 protein is CASSTRRIQTDTQYF. The CDR3 bases are TGTGCCAGCAGCACCCGGCGGATTCAGACAGATACGCAGTATTTT.

This clonotype has only a few counts. The chain employs TRBV19 and TRBJ1-2; D uncertain. CDR1 LNHDA and CDR2 SQIVND come from the germline V gene (reference sequence). The CDR3 sequence is 12 residues long. Trimming removed 6 bases at V and 8 bases at J, with 13 bases between. CDR3 loop: CASSPLGGGYTF. CDR3 coding DNA: TGTGCCAGTAGCCCACTCGGTGGCGGCTACACCTTC.

This clonotype was recorded many times. The chain recombines TRBV11-3 with TRBJ2-2, with 12 bases aligning to TRBD2. After removal of 5 bases from V and 2 bases from J, the junction contained 9 bases not matched to a gene. Germline V gene lookup returns CDR1 SGHNT and CDR2 YENEEA. The CDR3 covers 18 residues. This chain's CDR3 is CASSPRLAGGRNTGELFF. CDR3 sequence (DNA): TGTGCCAGCAGCCCCCGCCTAGCGGGAGGGCGCAACACCGGGGAGCTGTTTTTT.

As regards this clonotype: A much larger clonotype is one base distant, so this may be a read error. The CDR3 nucleotides are TGTGCCAGCAGTGATTGGGGGGAGGGGAAAGCTTTCTTT. It is translated as CASSDWGEGKAFF. This rearrangement joins TRBV6-1 to TRBJ1-1, with D perhaps matching TRBD1 (5 bases). The germline V gene encodes CDR1 MNHNS and CDR2 SASEGT. V was pared by 3 bases and J by 9 bases, with 14 bases between. The CDR3 is 13 residues long.

There are many counts of this clonotype. The rearrangement links TRBV7-8 to TRBJ1-1, with D possibly being TRBD1 (5 bases). This CDR3 contains 15 residues. The germline CDR1 and CDR2 sequences are SGHVS and FQNEAQ. V was pared by 5 bases and J by 3 bases, with 16 bases between. The CDR3 here is CASSTNQGWYTEAFF. The CDR3 DNA follows: TGTGCCAGCAGCACCAATCAGGGCTGGTACACTGAAGCTTTCTTT.

Comment on this clonotype: This may be a read error, as it is one base from a much larger clone. The V gene is TRBV5-1, the J gene TRBJ2-7, with D tentatively TRBD1 (7 bases). Germline V gives CDR1 SGHRS, CDR2 YFSETQ. Trimming pared 4 bases from V and 3 bases from J, leaving 17 bases between. The CDR3 loop spans 15 amino acids. DNA for the CDR3: TGCGCCAGCAGCGGCGGGACAGACCGGGACTACGAGCAGTACTTC. It is translated as CASSGGTDRDYEQYF.

A word on this clonotype: This may come from a read error, since a much larger clone is one base off. The J gene is TRBJ2-1, the V gene TRBV9, with TRBD2 identical over 14 bases. The CDR3 loop spans 17 amino acids. The V segment lost 4 bases and the J segment 6 bases; nucleotides outside the gene matches: 9. Germline V CDR1 and CDR2: SGDLS, YYNGEE. The CDR3, as DNA: TGTGCCAGCAGCAAAGGGACTAGCGGGAGTCCCTGCAATGAGCAGTTCTTC. Protein product: CASSKGTSGSPCNEQFF.

The CDR3 loop reads CASSLGGVDEQYF. CDR3 DNA: TGTGCCAGCAGTTTGGGCGGGGTGGACGAGCAGTACTTC. The V and J genes are TRBV12-3 or TRBV12-4 and TRBJ2-7; possibly TRBD2 for D (6 bases). V was pared by 3 bases and J by 5 bases, with 11 bases between. CDR3 size: 13 residues.

This clonotype came up many times. The chain couples TRBV10-3 to TRBJ2-5, with TRBD1 identical over 10 bases. CDR3 size: 15 residues. CDR1 and CDR2 from the germline V gene are ENHRY and SYGVKD. Trimming cost V 7 bases and J 2 bases; bases outside gene matches: 7. In DNA, the CDR3 is TGTGCCATCAATTACCCGGACAGGGGGCAAGAGACCCAGTACTTC. Translating it yields CAINYPDRGQETQYF.

This clonotype has a count of ten or more. CDR3 nucleotide sequence: TGCGCCAGCAGCTATGGGGGAGGCGAGCAGTACTTC. It translates to CASSYGGGEQYF. The chain combines TRBV5-1 with TRBJ2-7; D may be TRBD2 (6 bases). The CDR3 length is 12 residues. Germline CDR1 reads SGHRS; CDR2 reads YFSETQ. V was shortened by 3 bases and J by 6 bases, with 10 bases between the two germline ends.

The table lists this clonotype with many counts. CDR3 coding DNA: TGTGCCAGTAGTTTCGGACTAGCGGGAATCACAGATACGCAGTATTTT. Translation gives CASSFGLAGITDTQYF. This sequence joins TRBV19 and TRBJ2-3; 12 nucleotides align to TRBD2. V gave up 5 bases and J gave up 2 bases; unmatched junction bases: 5. The CDR3 extends over 16 amino acids. Per germline, CDR1 LNHDA and CDR2 SQIVND (reference sequence).

With respect to this clonotype: Compared with germline, one end of the junction differs, possibly owing to a read error. This chain uses TRBV7-6 with TRBJ2-3, with 11 bases that match TRBD2. The germline V gene encodes CDR1 SGHVS and CDR2 FNYEAQ. This CDR3 has 15 residues. The CDR3 DNA reads TGTGCCATCAGCCCACTAGCGGGGGCTACAGATACGCAGTATTTT. Amino acid sequence: CAISPLAGATDTQYF.